A selection of T cell receptor beta chains follows, all from one sample in a study of cytomegalovirus exposure and HLA in healthy donors. Assay: immunoSEQ multiplex PCR; the TCRdb copy retains only in-frame clones and omits some. This repertoire shows some 83,000 clones, approximately 93% found once; its top ten account for approximately 2%. The sequenced material came from PBMCs. These receptors originate from a young woman in good health and CMV-seronegative. Both conserved end residues are part of each CDR3. A D gene is named only where the DNA matches it firmly. Size values are once, few and many counts, or a class for expanded clones, and some rows have none.

D,V,size,length,J,DNA,CDR3
.,TRBV6-5,.,12,TRBJ2-1,TGTGCCAGCAGTGCAAGCCACAATGAGCAGTTCTTC,CASSASHNEQFF
TRBD1,TRBV30,.,13,TRBJ2-5,TGTGCCTGGTACCAGGGGGCCGGGGAGACCCAGTACTTC,CAWYQGAGETQYF
TRBD2,TRBV19,.,16,TRBJ2-3,TGTGCCAGTAGTCGGACTAGCGGGGTGAACACAGATACGCAGTATTTT,CASSRTSGVNTDTQYF
.,TRBV5-4,.,14,TRBJ2-4,TGTGCCAGCAGGGATGATCAGGGCCAAAACATTCAGTACTTC,CASRDDQGQNIQYF
.,TRBV4-1,few,14,TRBJ2-7,TGCGCCAGCAGCCAAGTACAGGATTCTTACGAGCAGTACTTC,CASSQVQDSYEQYF
TRBD2,TRBV4-1,few,16,TRBJ2-5,TGCGCCAGCAGCCAGGGTACTCGGGAGGGTGAAGAGACCCAGTACTTC,CASSQGTREGEETQYF
.,TRBV19,.,13,TRBJ1-5,TGTGCCAGTAGTATCCGGGTTGGCCAGCCCCAGCATTTT,CASSIRVGQPQHF
.,TRBV5-6,.,16,TRBJ1-1,TGTGCCAGCAGCCTGATTCAGGTGGCTGGGAGTACTGAAGCTTTCTTT,CASSLIQVAGSTEAFF
TRBD1,TRBV6-1,.,14,TRBJ2-5,TGTGCCAGCAGTGCCGGGACAGATCAAGAGACCCAGTACTTC,CASSAGTDQETQYF
TRBD2,TRBV4-2,.,16,TRBJ2-1,TGTGCCAGCAGCCAAGATCAGGGCGGGGGGAACAATGAGCAGTTCTTC,CASSQDQGGGNNEQFF
TRBD2,TRBV4-1,.,16,TRBJ2-7,TGCGCCAGCAGCCTCGGGGGAGCGGGGGAAGGTTACGAGCAGTACTTC,CASSLGGAGEGYEQYF
TRBD1,TRBV6-1,.,15,TRBJ2-3,TGTGCCAGCAGTAAAGGACAGGGATGGACAGATACGCAGTATTTT,CASSKGQGWTDTQYF
TRBD1,TRBV7-9,.,15,TRBJ2-1,TGTGCCAGCAGCTTAGCGGGACAGGGGAGTATTGAGCAGTTCTTC,CASSLAGQGSIEQFF
.,TRBV2,.,16,TRBJ1-2,TGTGCCAGCAGTGAACAGTCCCCGAGGGTGAACTATGGCTACACCTTC,CASSEQSPRVNYGYTF
TRBD1,TRBV9,.,13,TRBJ2-7,TGTGCCAGCAGCGTCACGACAGGGCGCGAGCAGTACTTC,CASSVTTGREQYF
.,TRBV14,once,15,TRBJ1-4,TGTGCCAGCAGCCCAAACGGGGGGCCTAATGAAAAACTGTTTTTT,CASSPNGGPNEKLFF
.,TRBV2,few,13,TRBJ2-1,TGTGCCAGCAGAGAAACAGGGAGCTATGAGCAGTTCTTC,CASRETGSYEQFF